This TCR beta chain was retrieved from a study of neurological immune-mediated disorders. The study drew its healthy controls from blood bank volunteers in Maryland, USA. MiXCR, run by TCRdb on the 5' RACE reads, gives a single entry per CDR3 protein. This sample has about 43,000 distinct CDR3 sequences, with about 13% found just once. Many counts were recorded for this clonotype. Its antigen is undetermined. Broader study findings: Multiple sclerosis, the disease with the least TCR clonal expansion, fell below healthy controls, whereas HTLV-1-associated myelopathy showed the most.

The germline V gene has CDR1 SEHNR and CDR2 FQNEAQ (reference sequence). This CDR3 has 15 amino acids. V was shortened by 3 bases and J by 0 bases, with 11 bases between the two germline ends. Sequenced: PBMCs. This sequence joins TRBV7-9 and TRBJ1-2, with D perhaps matching TRBD1 (5 bases). This sequence was found in a female donor in good health. In DNA, the CDR3 is TGTGCCAGCAGCTTCCGGGCAGGGTCTAACTATGGCTACACCTTC. This translates into CASSFRAGSNYGYTF. The complete variable domain, with remaining parts taken from reference TRBV7-9 and TRBJ1-2, reads DTGVSQNPRHKITKRGQNVTFRCDPISEHNRLYWYRQTLGQGPEFLTYFQNEAQLEKSRLLSDRFSAERPKGSFSTLEIQRTEQGDSAMYLCASSFRAGSNYGYTFGSGTRLTVV.